A single sample gave rise to the 12 T cell receptor beta chains below, sequenced in a study of T cells in Graves' hyperthyroidism and ophthalmopathy. Amplified regions were TCR beta CDR3 sequences from RNA transcripts. The HTBI primer set served for first-round RT-PCR of the TCR CDR3. TCRdb redid the calling of the multiplex PCR reads with MiXCR, one entry per CDR3 protein. The sample lists 800,000 or so distinct CDR3 sequences, 38% occurring once. Sequencing was carried out using blood. The receptors come from a man between 18 and 29 years old with Graves' hyperthyroidism.

The V call is TRBV18, the J call TRBJ1-1; the D is unclear. V was shortened by 3 bases and J by 0 bases, with 8 bases between the two germline ends. CDR1 and CDR2 from the germline V gene are KGHSH and LQKENI. This CDR3 spans 14 amino acids. The CDR3 sequence: CASSPNHMNTEAFF. The CDR3 DNA sequence: TGTGCCAGCTCACCGAATCACATGAACACTGAAGCTTTCTTT.

V and J are TRBV25-1 and TRBJ2-1; D might be TRBD2 (5 bases). The CDR3 loop spans 14 amino acids. In germline, CDR1 is MGHDK, CDR2 SYGVNS. V was pared by 5 bases and J by 0 bases, with 8 bases between. The CDR3 is CASSRGNSYNEQFF. The CDR3 coding sequence is TGTGCCAGCAGTCGGGGAAACTCCTACAATGAGCAGTTCTTC.

CDR3 in amino acids: CASSYQAGVQETQYF. The CDR3 DNA reads TGTGCCAGCAGCTATCAAGCGGGAGTTCAGGAGACCCAGTACTTC. This sequence joins TRBV5-4 and TRBJ2-5; 8 nucleotides align to TRBD2. Germline values: CDR1 SGHNT, CDR2 YYREEE (reference sequence). The CDR3 sequence is 15 residues long. With V trimmed by 3 bases and J by 5 bases, 9 bases remained unmatched.

This clonotype was counted a few times. The chain joins TRBV19 to TRBJ2-7, with D perhaps matching TRBD1 (7 bases). The CDR3 runs to 15 residues. Trimming removed 2 bases at V and 1 base at J, with 12 bases between. The V gene's germline CDR1 is LNHDA and CDR2 SQIVND (reference sequence). CDR3 sequence reads: CASSITGDRSYEQYF. The CDR3 DNA follows: TGTGCCAGTAGTATAACGGGGGACAGATCCTACGAGCAGTACTTC. The entire variable domain, with the rest obtained from reference TRBV19 and TRBJ2-7, is as follows: DGGITQSPKYLFRKEGQNVTLSCEQNLNHDAMYWYRQDPGQGLRLIYYSQIVNDFQKGDIAEGYSVSREKKESFPLTVTSAQKNPTAFYLCASSITGDRSYEQYFGPGTRLTVT.

As concerns this clonotype: This may be a read error, as it is one base from a much larger clone. The chain has TRBV5-1 and TRBJ1-1, with 8 bases fitting TRBD1. CDR3 length: 14 amino acids. From germline, CDR1 is SGHRS and CDR2 YFSETQ. Unmatched junction bases numbered 8, after V lost 3 bases and J lost 7 bases. CDR3: CASSWTGTGREAFF. Written as DNA, the CDR3 is TGCGCCAGCAGCTGGACCGGGACAGGTCGTGAAGCTTTCTTT.

V gene TRBV5-6 combines with J gene TRBJ1-1; the D is unclear. The CDR3 is 15 amino acids. V was cut by 0 bases and J by 0 bases, with 9 bases left in between. Germline CDR1 reads SGHDT; CDR2 reads YYEEEE. DNA of the CDR3: TGTGCCAGCAGCTTGGTGGCGCTTATGAACACTGAAGCTTTCTTT. Its translation: CASSLVALMNTEAFF. The full variable domain, its missing parts supplied by reference TRBV5-6 and TRBJ1-1, is DAGVTQSPTHLIKTRGQQVTLRCSPKSGHDTVSWYQQALGQGPQFIFQYYEEEERQRGNFPDRFSGHQFPNYSSELNVNALLLGDSALYLCASSLVALMNTEAFFGQGTRLTVV.

In this sample, this clonotype turned up many times. J is TRBJ1-2 and V is TRBV29-1, with D possibly matching TRBD1 (5 bases). V lost 1 base and J lost 7, with 13 bases in between. CDR1 is SQVTM, CDR2 ANQGSEA, per germline. The CDR3 runs to 13 residues. In DNA form, the CDR3 reads TGCAGCGTTGAAGGGGGGGTCCTATCTGGCTACACCTTC. This gives the protein CSVEGGVLSGYTF. Full variable domain (outside the CDR3, taken from reference TRBV29-1 and TRBJ1-2): SAVISQKPSRDICQRGTSLTIQCQVDSQVTMMFWYRQQPGQSLTLIATANQGSEATYESGFVIDKFPISRPNLTFSTLTVSNMSPEDSSIYLCSVEGGVLSGYTFGSGTRLTVV.

The chain joins TRBV27 to TRBJ1-1, with 8 positions matching TRBD1. V was pared by 3 bases and J by 8 bases, with 8 bases of the junction left unmatched. This CDR3 comprises 14 residues. In germline, CDR1 is MNHEY, CDR2 SMNVEV (reference sequence). The DNA for the CDR3 is TGTGCCAGCAGTTTCAAACCAGGGGGCGAGGAAGCTTTCTTT. It encodes CASSFKPGGEEAFF.

The CDR3 sequence: CSVEDLASGNTIYF. The CDR3 DNA reads as TGCAGCGTTGAAGATCTGGCCTCTGGAAACACCATATATTTT. The chain combines TRBV29-1 with TRBJ1-3; D unclear. Germline-derived CDR1 and CDR2 are SQVTM and ANQGSEA. The V gene lost 0 bases and the J gene lost 0 bases, with 6 bases spanning the gap. The CDR3 loop spans 14 amino acids. The complete variable domain, with remaining parts taken from reference TRBV29-1 and TRBJ1-3, reads SAVISQKPSRDICQRGTSLTIQCQVDSQVTMMFWYRQQPGQSLTLIATANQGSEATYESGFVIDKFPISRPNLTFSTLTVSNMSPEDSSIYLCSVEDLASGNTIYFGEGSWLTVV.

This clonotype was detected a few times. The V call is TRBV7-2, the J call TRBJ2-7; D not certain. This CDR3 has 12 residues. In germline, CDR1 is SGHTA, CDR2 FQGNSA. Trimming left V 3 bases short and J 5 bases short, with 8 bases between. The CDR3 loop reads CASSLERNEQYF. CDR3 bases: TGTGCCAGCAGCTTGGAAAGAAACGAGCAGTACTTC.

This clonotype showed up many times. V gene TRBV7-3 combines with J gene TRBJ2-7; TRBD1 agrees at 8 bases. This CDR3 is built from 13 residues. The germline CDR1 and CDR2 sequences are SGHTA and FQGTGA. The V and J ends lost 5 bases and 7 bases, in that order; junction bases with no gene match: 7. CDR3 residues: CASSRGQVSEQYF. The CDR3 DNA follows: TGTGCCAGCAGCCGGGGACAGGTTTCAGAGCAGTACTTC.

This clonotype was observed many times. The V gene is TRBV11-3, the J gene TRBJ2-7; perhaps TRBD2 as D (6 bases). Germline-derived CDR1 and CDR2 are SGHNT and YENEEA. The V end was cut by 1 base, the J end by 1 base, with 11 bases between. The CDR3 loop spans 15 amino acids. CDR3 region: CASSLVGGTSYEQYF. DNA for the CDR3: TGTGCCAGCAGCTTAGTTGGCGGGACGTCCTACGAGCAGTACTTC.